The 7 T cell receptor beta chains in this list originate from one sample, sequenced in a study of T cell clones after liver transplantation (dated by TCRdb to between 2017 and 2020). The library was generated by the immunoSEQ multiplex PCR assay. TCRdb retrieved this table from immuneACCESS and kept in-frame rearrangements only. Not all clones are present; in checked studies, unresolved V genes account for under half, and no reason is known for the remainder. The sample records 45,000 to 60,000 clones, roughly three quarters of which are singletons. The ten largest clonotypes hold roughly a tenth of the sample. This specimen was CD4+ T cells from blood, taken at the 22-month timepoint. The origin of the receptors is a human patient who received a liver transplant. Because of the transplant, the T cells may be the graft donor's rather than the patient's own.

This chain links TRBV5-6 with TRBJ1-1; D not resolved. Germline values: CDR1 SGHDT, CDR2 YYEEEE. This CDR3 is built from 11 residues. With 1 base removed from V and 6 bases from J, the gap between germline ends came to 4 bases. For the CDR3, the DNA is TGTGCCAGCAGCTTGAATGCTGAAGCTTTCTTT. As protein: CASSLNAEAFF.

The chain recombines TRBV10-2 with TRBJ2-2; 13 positions match TRBD2. V lost 2 bases and J lost 7; bases outside the gene matches: 7. The CDR3 runs to 17 residues. Germline lookup yields CDR1 WSHSY and CDR2 SAAADI. The CDR3 DNA is TGCGCCAGCAGTGAGACTAGCGGGGGGGCAAGGGACGGGGAGCTGTTTTTT. This sequence encodes CASSETSGGARDGELFF.

The J gene is TRBJ2-3, the V gene TRBV14; no reliable D call. Trimming took off 5 bases at V and 6 bases at J, with 15 bases between the two ends. This CDR3 is built from 14 residues. Germline V CDR1 and CDR2: SGHDN, FVKESK. The CDR3 loop is CASSVDQASDTQYF. The DNA for the CDR3 is TGTGCCAGCAGCGTGGACCAAGCATCTGATACGCAGTATTTT.

This rearrangement joins TRBV2 to TRBJ2-1; 9 bases align to TRBD2. V shed 8 bases, J shed 6 bases, and the junction held 11 bases outside the gene matches. The germline V gene has CDR1 SNHLY and CDR2 FYNNEI. The length of the CDR3 is 15 residues. Written as DNA, the CDR3 is TGTGCCAGCGTCTGGGGTAGCGGGGGATCCAATGAGCAGTTCTTC. Protein product: CASVWGSGGSNEQFF.

The chain has TRBV5-4 and TRBJ2-7, with unresolved D. Trimming removed 5 bases at V and 3 bases at J, with 15 bases between. The CDR3 loop spans 14 amino acids. In germline, CDR1 is SGHNT, CDR2 YYREEE (reference sequence). CDR3 DNA sequence: TGTGCCAGCAGTATCGAGAAGACCCACTACGAGCAGTACTTC. It is translated as CASSIEKTHYEQYF.

J is TRBJ2-3 and V is TRBV12-5; D is unresolved. Germline lookup yields CDR1 LGHNT and CDR2 FRNRAP. The CDR3 contains 13 residues. Between the trimmed V and J ends, which lost 8 bases and 1 base, there was a span of 10 bases. In nucleotides, the CDR3 is TGTGCTAGTCTGCAAACGGGCACAGATACGCAGTATTTT. Protein: CASLQTGTDTQYF.

The chain is built from TRBV6-1 and TRBJ1-5; TRBD1 might be the D (6 bases). The CDR3 spans 13 residues. Germline V gene lookup returns CDR1 MNHNS and CDR2 SASEGT. V was shortened by 8 bases and J by 6 bases, with 14 bases between the two germline ends. CDR3 nucleotide sequence: TGTGCCAGCGGGGACACCTTCGGTCAGCCCCAGCATTTT. Encoded protein: CASGDTFGQPQHF.